This T cell receptor beta chain is drawn from a study of T cell repertoires in cytomegalovirus infection. In the study overall: Matching HLA type and CMV infection were both indicated by public TCR beta signatures.

TCRdb processed the reads anew with MiXCR; each CDR3 protein has one entry. The data contain approximately 100,000 distinct CDR3 sequences, roughly 30% of them singletons. Concerning this clonotype itself: What it binds is not known.

Notes on the study in general: CMV carriers having the relevant HLA were flagged by cumulative public TCR beta family frequency.

V shed 2 bases and J shed 7 bases, with 19 bases lying between them. The CDR3 sequence is 16 residues long. Per germline, CDR1 SGHRS and CDR2 YFSETQ. The receptor comes from a human donor in good health (CMV status not recorded). Some clones in this sample may be carry-over from other donors' samples. The V call is TRBV5-1, the J call TRBJ2-1, with D possibly called TRBD1 or TRBD2 (5 bases each). Sequencing used CD8+ T cells from cultured PBMCs, obtained from culture after CMV antigen stimulation. DNA of the CDR3: TGCGCCAGCAGCTTTTTATTAGGGACCGCCGCTAATGAGCAGTTCTTC. Protein: CASSFLLGTAANEQFF.